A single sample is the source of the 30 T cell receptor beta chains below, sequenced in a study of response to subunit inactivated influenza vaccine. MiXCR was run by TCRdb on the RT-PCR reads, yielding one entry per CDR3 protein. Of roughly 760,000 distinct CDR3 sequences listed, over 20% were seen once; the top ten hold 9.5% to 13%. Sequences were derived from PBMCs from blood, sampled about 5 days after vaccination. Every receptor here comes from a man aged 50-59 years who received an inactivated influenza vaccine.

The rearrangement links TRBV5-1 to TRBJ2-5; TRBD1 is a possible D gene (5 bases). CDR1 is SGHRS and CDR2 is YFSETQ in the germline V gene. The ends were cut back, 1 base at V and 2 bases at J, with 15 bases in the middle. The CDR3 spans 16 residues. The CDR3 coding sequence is TGCGCCAGCAGCTTGATTTACCCCCAGGGACAAGAGACCCAGTACTTC. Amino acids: CASSLIYPQGQETQYF. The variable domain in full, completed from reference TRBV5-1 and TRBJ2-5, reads KAGVTQTPRYLIKTRGQQVTLSCSPISGHRSVSWYQQTPGQGLQFLFEYFSETQRNKGNFPGRFSGRQFSNSRSEMNVSTLELGDSALYLCASSLIYPQGQETQYFGPGTRLLVL.

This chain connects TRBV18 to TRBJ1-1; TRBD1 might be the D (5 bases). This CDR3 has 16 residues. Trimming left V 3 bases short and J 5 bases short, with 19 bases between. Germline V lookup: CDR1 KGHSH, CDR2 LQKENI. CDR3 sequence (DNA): TGTGCCAGCTCACCGCGGGGGATTGAGTGGGTTACTGAAGCTTTCTTT. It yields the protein CASSPRGIEWVTEAFF.

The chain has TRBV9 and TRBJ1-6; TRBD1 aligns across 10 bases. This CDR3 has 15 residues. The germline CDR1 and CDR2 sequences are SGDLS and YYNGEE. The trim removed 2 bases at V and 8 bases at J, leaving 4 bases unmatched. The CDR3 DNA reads TGTGCCAGCAGCGTGTGGGACAGGGGCGATTCACCCCTCCACTTT. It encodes CASSVWDRGDSPLHF. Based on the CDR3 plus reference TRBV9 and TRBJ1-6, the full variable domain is DSGVTQTPKHLITATGQRVTLRCSPRSGDLSVYWYQQSLDQGLQFLIQYYNGEERAKGNILERFSAQQFPDLHSELNLSSLELGDSALYFCASSVWDRGDSPLHFGNGTRLTVT.

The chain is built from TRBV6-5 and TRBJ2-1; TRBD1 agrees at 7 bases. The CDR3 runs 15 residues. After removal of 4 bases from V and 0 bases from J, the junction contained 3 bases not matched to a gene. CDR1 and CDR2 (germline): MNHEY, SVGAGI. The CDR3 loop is CASSWTGSSYNEQFF. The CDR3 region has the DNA TGTGCCAGCAGTTGGACAGGTAGCTCCTACAATGAGCAGTTCTTC.

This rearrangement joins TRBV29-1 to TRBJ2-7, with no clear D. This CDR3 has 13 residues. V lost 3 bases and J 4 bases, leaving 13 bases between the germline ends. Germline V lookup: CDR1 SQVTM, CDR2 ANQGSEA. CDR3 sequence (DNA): TGCAGCGTTGAGTTTGAAGCTGGGTACGAGCAGTACTTC. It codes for CSVEFEAGYEQYF.

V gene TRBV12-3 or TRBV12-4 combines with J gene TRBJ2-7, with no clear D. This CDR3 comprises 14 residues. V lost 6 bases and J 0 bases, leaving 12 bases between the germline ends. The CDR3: CASRYTTSSYEQYF. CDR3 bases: TGTGCCAGCAGATACACCACGAGCTCCTACGAGCAGTACTTC.

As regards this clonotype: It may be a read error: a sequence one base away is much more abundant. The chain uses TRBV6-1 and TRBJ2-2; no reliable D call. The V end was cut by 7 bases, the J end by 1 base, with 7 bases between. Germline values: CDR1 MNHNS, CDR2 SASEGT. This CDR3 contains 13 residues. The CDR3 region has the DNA TGTGCCAGCACCCTAAAGAACACCGGGGAGCTGTTTTTT. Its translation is CASTLKNTGELFF.

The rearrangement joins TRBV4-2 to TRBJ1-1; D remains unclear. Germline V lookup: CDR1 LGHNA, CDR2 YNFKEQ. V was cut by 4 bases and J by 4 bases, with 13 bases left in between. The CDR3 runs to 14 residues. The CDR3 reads CASSPRGVATEAFF. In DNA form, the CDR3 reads TGTGCCAGCAGCCCCCGCGGGGTTGCCACTGAAGCTTTCTTT.

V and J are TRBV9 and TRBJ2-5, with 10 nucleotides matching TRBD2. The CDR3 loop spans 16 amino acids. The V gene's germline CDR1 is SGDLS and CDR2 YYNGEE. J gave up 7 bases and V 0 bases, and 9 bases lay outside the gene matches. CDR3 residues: CASSVDWLAGVGTQYF. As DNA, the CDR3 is TGTGCCAGCAGCGTAGATTGGCTAGCGGGAGTTGGGACCCAGTACTTC.

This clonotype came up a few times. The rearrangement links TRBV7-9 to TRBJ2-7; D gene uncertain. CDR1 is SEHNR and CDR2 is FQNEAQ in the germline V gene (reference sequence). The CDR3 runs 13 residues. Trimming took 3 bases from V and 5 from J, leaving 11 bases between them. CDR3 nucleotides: TGTGCCAGCAGCTTTAAAGGTGTCGACGAGCAGTACTTC. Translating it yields CASSFKGVDEQYF.

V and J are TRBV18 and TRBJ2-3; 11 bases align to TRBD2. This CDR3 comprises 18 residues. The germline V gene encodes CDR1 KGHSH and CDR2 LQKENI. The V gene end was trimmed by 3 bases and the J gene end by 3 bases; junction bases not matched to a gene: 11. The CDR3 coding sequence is TGTGCCAGCTCACCCACCTATCCGACTAGCGGGGTTACAGATACGCAGTATTTT. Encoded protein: CASSPTYPTSGVTDTQYF.

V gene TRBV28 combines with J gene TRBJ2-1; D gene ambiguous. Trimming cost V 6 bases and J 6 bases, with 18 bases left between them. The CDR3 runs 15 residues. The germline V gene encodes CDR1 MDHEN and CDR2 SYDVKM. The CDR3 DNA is TGTGCCAGCAGCTCGGGTAGCCGCGGCGGCAATGAGCAGTTCTTC. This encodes CASSSGSRGGNEQFF.

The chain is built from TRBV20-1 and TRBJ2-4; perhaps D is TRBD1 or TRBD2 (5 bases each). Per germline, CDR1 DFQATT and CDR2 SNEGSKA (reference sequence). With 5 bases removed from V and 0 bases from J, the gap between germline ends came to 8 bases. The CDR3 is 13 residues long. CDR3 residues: CSAAGTAKNIQYF. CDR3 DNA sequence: TGCAGTGCTGCTGGGACAGCCAAAAACATTCAGTACTTC.

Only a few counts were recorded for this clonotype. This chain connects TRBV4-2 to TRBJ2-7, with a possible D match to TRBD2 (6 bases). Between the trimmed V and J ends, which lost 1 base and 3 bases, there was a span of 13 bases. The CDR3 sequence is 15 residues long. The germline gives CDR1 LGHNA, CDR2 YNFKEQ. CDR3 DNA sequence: TGTGCCAGCAGCCAAGGGGGGGTCAGAGACTACGAGCAGTACTTC. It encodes CASSQGGVRDYEQYF.

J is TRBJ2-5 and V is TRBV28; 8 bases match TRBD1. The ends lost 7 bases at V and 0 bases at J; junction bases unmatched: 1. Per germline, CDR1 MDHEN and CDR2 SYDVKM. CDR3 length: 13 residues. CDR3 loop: CASNRGDQETQYF. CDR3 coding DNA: TGTGCCAGCAACAGGGGGGACCAAGAGACCCAGTACTTC.

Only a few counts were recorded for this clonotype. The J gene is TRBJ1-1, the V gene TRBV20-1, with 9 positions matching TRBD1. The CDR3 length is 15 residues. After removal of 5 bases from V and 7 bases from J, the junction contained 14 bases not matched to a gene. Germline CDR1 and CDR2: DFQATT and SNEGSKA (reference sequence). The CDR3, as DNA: TGCAGTGCTTCCCCCGGGACAGGGTACGTCGGTGAAGCTTTCTTT. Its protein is CSASPGTGYVGEAFF.

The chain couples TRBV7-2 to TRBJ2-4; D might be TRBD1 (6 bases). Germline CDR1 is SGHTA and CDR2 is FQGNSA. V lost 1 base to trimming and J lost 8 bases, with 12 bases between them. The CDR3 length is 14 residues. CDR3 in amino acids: CASSLGTGTDIQYF. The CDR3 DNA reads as TGTGCCAGCAGCTTAGGAACAGGGACGGACATTCAGTACTTC. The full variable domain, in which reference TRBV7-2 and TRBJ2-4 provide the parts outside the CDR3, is GAGVSQSPSNKVTEKGKDVELRCDPISGHTALYWYRQSLGQGLEFLIYFQGNSAPDKSGLPSDRFSAERTGGSVSTLTIQRTQQEDSAVYLCASSLGTGTDIQYFGAGTRLSVL.

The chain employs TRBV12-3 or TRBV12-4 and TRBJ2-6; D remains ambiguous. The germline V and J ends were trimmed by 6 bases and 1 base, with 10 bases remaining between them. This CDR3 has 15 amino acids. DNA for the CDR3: TGTGCCAGCAGCAAAAGACCATCTGGGGCCAACGTCCTGACTTTC. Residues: CASSKRPSGANVLTF.

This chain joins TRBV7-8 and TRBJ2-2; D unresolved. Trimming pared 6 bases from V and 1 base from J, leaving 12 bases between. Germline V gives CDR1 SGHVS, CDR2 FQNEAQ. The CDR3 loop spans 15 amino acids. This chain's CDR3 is CASRILWRNTGELFF. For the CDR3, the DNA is TGTGCCAGCAGAATCCTATGGCGGAACACCGGGGAGCTGTTTTTT.

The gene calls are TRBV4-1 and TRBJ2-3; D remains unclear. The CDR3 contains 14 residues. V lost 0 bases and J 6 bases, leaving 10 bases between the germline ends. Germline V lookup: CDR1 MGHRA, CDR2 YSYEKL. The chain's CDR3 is CASSQDLTLDTQYF. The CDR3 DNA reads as TGCGCCAGCAGCCAAGACCTCACCCTGGATACGCAGTATTTT.

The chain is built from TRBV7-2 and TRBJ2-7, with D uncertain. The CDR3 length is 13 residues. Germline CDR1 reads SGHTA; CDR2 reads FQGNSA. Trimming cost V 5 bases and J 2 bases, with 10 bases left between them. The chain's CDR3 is CASSPGVPYEQYF. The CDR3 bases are TGTGCCAGCAGCCCCGGCGTCCCCTACGAGCAGTACTTC.

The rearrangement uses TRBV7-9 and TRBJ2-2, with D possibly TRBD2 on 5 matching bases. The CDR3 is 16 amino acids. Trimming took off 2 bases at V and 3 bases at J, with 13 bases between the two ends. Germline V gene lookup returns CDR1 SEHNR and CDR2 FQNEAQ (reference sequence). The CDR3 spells CASSLRLGEHTGELFF. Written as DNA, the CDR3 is TGTGCCAGCAGCTTACGACTTGGGGAGCACACCGGGGAGCTGTTTTTT.

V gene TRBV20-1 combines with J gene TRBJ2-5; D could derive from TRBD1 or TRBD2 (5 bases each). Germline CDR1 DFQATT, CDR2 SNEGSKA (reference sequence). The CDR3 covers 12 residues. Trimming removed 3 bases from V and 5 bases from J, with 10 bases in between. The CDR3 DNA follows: TGCAGTGCTAGCGAGGGGTACGAGACCCAGTACTTC. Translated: CSASEGYETQYF.

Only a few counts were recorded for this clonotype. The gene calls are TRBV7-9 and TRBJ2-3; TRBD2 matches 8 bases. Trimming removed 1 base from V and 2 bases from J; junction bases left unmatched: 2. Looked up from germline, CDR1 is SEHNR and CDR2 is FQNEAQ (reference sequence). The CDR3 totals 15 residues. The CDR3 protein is CASSLGRGVTDTQYF. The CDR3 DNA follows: TGTGCCAGCAGCTTAGGGCGGGGGGTCACAGATACGCAGTATTTT.

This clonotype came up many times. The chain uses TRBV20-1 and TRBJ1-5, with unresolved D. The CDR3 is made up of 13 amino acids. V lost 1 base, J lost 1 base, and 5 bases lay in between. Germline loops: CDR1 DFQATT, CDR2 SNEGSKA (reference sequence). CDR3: CSARGKSNQPQHF. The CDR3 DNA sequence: TGCAGTGCTAGAGGGAAGAGCAATCAGCCCCAGCATTTT.

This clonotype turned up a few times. The CDR3 region is CASSNQGLNEKLFF. Here the CDR3 DNA reads TGTGCCAGCAGCAATCAGGGACTGAATGAAAAACTGTTTTTT. The rearrangement joins TRBV5-4 to TRBJ1-4, with D tentatively TRBD1 (5 bases). Trimming took 4 bases from V and 5 from J, leaving 12 bases between them. Germline CDR1 SGHNT, CDR2 YYREEE (reference sequence). The CDR3 is made up of 14 amino acids.

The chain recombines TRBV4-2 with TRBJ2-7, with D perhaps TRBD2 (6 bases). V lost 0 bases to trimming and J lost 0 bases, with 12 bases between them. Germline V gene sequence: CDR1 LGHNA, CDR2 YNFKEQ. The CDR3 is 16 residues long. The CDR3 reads CASSQEEGSPSYEQYF. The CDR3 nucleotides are TGTGCCAGCAGCCAAGAGGAGGGGTCCCCCTCCTACGAGCAGTACTTC.

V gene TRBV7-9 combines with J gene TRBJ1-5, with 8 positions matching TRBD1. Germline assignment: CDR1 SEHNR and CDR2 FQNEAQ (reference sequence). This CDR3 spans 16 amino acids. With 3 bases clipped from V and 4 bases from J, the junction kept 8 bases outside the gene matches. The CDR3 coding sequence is TGTGCCAGCAGCTTGTCACAGGGGGACGGGAATCAGCCCCAGCATTTT. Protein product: CASSLSQGDGNQPQHF.

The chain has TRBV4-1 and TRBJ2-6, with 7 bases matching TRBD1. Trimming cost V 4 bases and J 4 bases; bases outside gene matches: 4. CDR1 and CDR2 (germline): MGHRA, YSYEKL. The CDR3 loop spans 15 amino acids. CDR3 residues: CASSPEGAGANVLTF. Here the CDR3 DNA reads TGCGCCAGCAGCCCCGAGGGGGCCGGGGCCAACGTCCTGACTTTC.

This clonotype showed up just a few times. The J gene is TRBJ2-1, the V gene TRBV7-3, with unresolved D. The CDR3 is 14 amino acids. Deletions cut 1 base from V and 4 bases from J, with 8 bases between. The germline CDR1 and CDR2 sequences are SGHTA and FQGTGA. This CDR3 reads CASSLIPFYNEQFF. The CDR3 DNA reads TGTGCCAGCAGCTTAATCCCCTTTTACAATGAGCAGTTCTTC. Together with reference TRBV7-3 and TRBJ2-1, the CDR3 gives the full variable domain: GAGVSQTPSNKVTEKGKYVELRCDPISGHTALYWYRQSLGQGPEFLIYFQGTGAADDSGLPNDRFFAVRPEGSVSTLKIQRTERGDSAVYLCASSLIPFYNEQFFGPGTRLTVL.